Presented here are 14 T cell receptor beta chains from one specimen sequenced in a study of shared clonotypes between healthy human individuals. Sequencing used immunoSEQ multiplex PCR; TCRdb keeps in-frame clones, though not all of them. This sample has about 600,000 clones, with about 96% found just once. The sequencing sample was made of naive CD4+ T cells sorted from blood. The sample's subset: CD45RA+ positively selected. The receptors originated from a woman in her twenties or thirties in good health.

DNA for the CDR3: TGCGCCAGCAGCACCCTAACAGGGGTGGACGGGGAGCTGTTTTTT. Translating it yields CASSTLTGVDGELFF. The chain joins TRBV5-1 to TRBJ2-2; TRBD1 agrees at 7 bases. The V gene's germline CDR1 is SGHRS and CDR2 YFSETQ. This CDR3 has 15 amino acids. The junction had 10 bases not matched to a gene; V was cut back by 4 bases and J by 7 bases.

The chain joins TRBV19 to TRBJ1-4, with D perhaps matching TRBD1 (5 bases). The V end was cut by 5 bases, the J end by 3 bases, with 13 bases between. The CDR3 is 15 residues long. In germline, CDR1 is LNHDA, CDR2 SQIVND (reference sequence). For the CDR3, the DNA is TGTGCCAGTAGTCCCCTGGGGGGGGCTAATGAAAAACTGTTTTTT. It encodes CASSPLGGANEKLFF.

The rearrangement uses TRBV27 and TRBJ2-1; unclear D gene. V was clipped by 4 bases and J by 9 bases, with 13 bases between them. Germline assignment: CDR1 MNHEY and CDR2 SMNVEV (reference sequence). There are 13 residues in the CDR3. The CDR3 bases are TGTGCCAGCAGTTCCCTAGGTTCAGGTGAGCAGTTCTTC. This translates into CASSSLGSGEQFF.

The rearrangement joins TRBV28 to TRBJ2-7; no clear D. Germline-derived CDR1 and CDR2 are MDHEN and SYDVKM. The CDR3 contains 12 residues. V lost 7 bases and J lost 2, with 9 bases in between. The CDR3 bases are TGTGCCAGCACCTCCCCCCCCTACGAGCAGTACTTC. This sequence encodes CASTSPPYEQYF. Full variable domain (remainder filled in from reference TRBV28 and TRBJ2-7): DVKVTQSSRYLVKRTGEKVFLECVQDMDHENMFWYRQDPGLGLRLIYFSYDVKMKEKGDIPEGYSVSREKKERFSLILESASTNQTSMYLCASTSPPYEQYFGPGTRLTVT.

This rearrangement joins TRBV13 to TRBJ2-1; D ambiguous. The CDR3 contains 12 residues. The germline V gene encodes CDR1 PRHDT and CDR2 FYEKMQ (reference sequence). V dropped 5 bases and J dropped 8 bases, with 10 bases sitting between them. The CDR3 DNA sequence: TGTGCCAGCAGCCCTCAGCGTTATGAGCAGTTCTTC. As protein: CASSPQRYEQFF.

The V and J genes are TRBV10-1 and TRBJ2-3; 8 nucleotides line up with TRBD2. V lost 4 bases and J lost 3; bases outside the gene matches: 3. The CDR3 consists of 14 residues. Per germline, CDR1 WNHNN and CDR2 SYGVQD (reference sequence). CDR3 DNA sequence: TGCGCCAGCAGTGGTGCTAGCGGGACAGATACGCAGTATTTT. Its translation is CASSGASGTDTQYF.

V usage is TRBV2 and J usage is TRBJ1-5; D gene uncertain. CDR3 length equals 14 residues. V was pared by 2 bases and J by 4 bases, with 9 bases between. CDR1 is SNHLY and CDR2 is FYNNEI in the germline V gene. The CDR3: CASSETTRNQPQHF. CDR3 coding DNA: TGTGCCAGCAGTGAAACGACAAGAAATCAGCCCCAGCATTTT.

The chain uses TRBV15 and TRBJ2-5, with D perhaps TRBD1 or TRBD2 (5 bases each). Trimming stripped 5 bases from V and 5 bases from J, with 15 bases between. The germline CDR1 and CDR2 sequences are LNHNV and YYDKDF (reference sequence). This CDR3 contains 14 residues. The CDR3 reads CATSLSGGSETQYF. The CDR3 nucleotides read TGTGCCACCAGCCTGAGTGGGGGTTCTGAGACCCAGTACTTC.

The V gene is TRBV19, the J gene TRBJ2-5; 14 bases are a match to TRBD2. Trimming took 3 bases from V and 5 from J; bases not matched to a gene: 5. The CDR3 sequence is 16 residues long. Germline V gene lookup returns CDR1 LNHDA and CDR2 SQIVND (reference sequence). In nucleotides, the CDR3 is TGTGCCAGTAGTATGACTAGCGGGAGGGCCTGGGAGACCCAGTACTTC. Residues: CASSMTSGRAWETQYF.

The rearrangement uses TRBV4-2 and TRBJ1-6; possibly TRBD1 for D (6 bases). The length of the CDR3 is 15 residues. Germline loops: CDR1 LGHNA, CDR2 YNFKEQ. V was shortened by 3 bases and J by 6 bases, with 12 bases between the two germline ends. The CDR3: CASSQVTGTNSPLHF. DNA of the CDR3: TGTGCCAGCAGCCAGGTGACAGGCACTAATTCACCCCTCCACTTT.

Here the CDR3 DNA reads TGTGCCAGCAGACCCCCGGGGCTAGCGGGAGCAGATGAGCAGTTCTTC. This codes for CASRPPGLAGADEQFF. The rearrangement links TRBV7-9 to TRBJ2-1, with 10 bases identical to TRBD2. Germline V gene data show CDR1 as SEHNR and CDR2 as FQNEAQ (reference sequence). The V segment lost 6 bases and the J segment 8 bases; nucleotides outside the gene matches: 13. The CDR3 contains 16 residues.

The chain's CDR3 is CASSIDTRTVYEQYF. The CDR3 coding sequence is TGTGCCAGTAGTATAGATACCCGGACAGTCTACGAGCAGTACTTC. V and J are TRBV19 and TRBJ2-7, with D possibly TRBD1 on 6 matching bases. This CDR3 region has 15 residues. V lost 0 bases to trimming and J lost 3 bases, with 12 bases between them. Germline loops: CDR1 LNHDA, CDR2 SQIVND (reference sequence). The full variable domain, with the rest looked up from reference TRBV19 and TRBJ2-7, is DGGITQSPKYLFRKEGQNVTLSCEQNLNHDAMYWYRQDPGQGLRLIYYSQIVNDFQKGDIAEGYSVSREKKESFPLTVTSAQKNPTAFYLCASSIDTRTVYEQYFGPGTRLTVT.

CDR3: CASSQPGHSGDTEAFF. CDR3 in DNA: TGCGCCAGCAGCCAACCGGGCCACTCTGGGGACACTGAAGCTTTCTTT. The chain couples TRBV4-1 to TRBJ1-1; D call uncertain. V lost 2 bases and J 3 bases, leaving 16 bases between the germline ends. The length of the CDR3 is 16 residues. Germline assignment: CDR1 MGHRA and CDR2 YSYEKL.

This chain joins TRBV6-5 and TRBJ1-5; D is unclear. CDR1 is MNHEY, CDR2 SVGAGI, per germline. The V end lost 5 bases, the J end lost 4 bases, and 15 bases lay between the germline ends. The CDR3 is 15 residues long. The CDR3 coding sequence is TGTGCCAGCAGTCCCTGGGGAACCATAAATCAGCCCCAGCATTTT. It codes for CASSPWGTINQPQHF.